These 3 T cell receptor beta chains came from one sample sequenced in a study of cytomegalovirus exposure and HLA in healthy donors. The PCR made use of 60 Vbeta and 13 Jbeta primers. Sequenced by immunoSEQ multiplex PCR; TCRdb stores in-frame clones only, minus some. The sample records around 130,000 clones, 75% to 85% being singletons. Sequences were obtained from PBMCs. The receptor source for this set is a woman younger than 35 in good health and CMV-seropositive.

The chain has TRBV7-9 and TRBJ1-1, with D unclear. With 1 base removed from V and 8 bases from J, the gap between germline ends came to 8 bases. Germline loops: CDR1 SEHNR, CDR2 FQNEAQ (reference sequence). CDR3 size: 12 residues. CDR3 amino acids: CASSLGGQEAFF. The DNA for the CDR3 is TGTGCCAGCAGCTTAGGAGGGCAGGAAGCTTTCTTT.

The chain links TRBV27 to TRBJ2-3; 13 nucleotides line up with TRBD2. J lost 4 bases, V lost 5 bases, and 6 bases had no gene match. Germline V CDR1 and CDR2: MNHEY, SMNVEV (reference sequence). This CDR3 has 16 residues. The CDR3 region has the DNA TGTGCCAGCAGTCCTCAACTAGCGGGGGGGCCAGATACGCAGTATTTT. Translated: CASSPQLAGGPDTQYF.

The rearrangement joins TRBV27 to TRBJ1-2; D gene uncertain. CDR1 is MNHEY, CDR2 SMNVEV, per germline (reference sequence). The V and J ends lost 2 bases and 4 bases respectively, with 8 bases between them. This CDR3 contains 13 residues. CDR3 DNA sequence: TGTGCCAGCAGTTTAGGGCCACTCTATGGCTACACCTTC. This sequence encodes CASSLGPLYGYTF.